This T cell receptor (beta chain) was documented in a study of human T cells and chemical hapten exposure. Overall study: How much TCR each sample yielded varied, mostly because pooled library volumes differed slightly. Study-level points and caveats: DPC sensitization produced no change in TCRs with frequency above 1 in 1000.

TCRdb passed the RACE reads through MiXCR, listing each CDR3 protein once. Of about 260,000 distinct CDR3 sequences listed, about 9% are singletons. Stated time point: pre-sensitization, week 0. The treatment is: therapeutic diphenylcyclopropenone sensitization with weekly scalp DPC. The authors extracted total RNA from unfractionated whole blood. A word on this clonotype: The antigen remains unidentified.

CDR1 is MGHRA, CDR2 YSYEKL, per germline. The CDR3 is made up of 16 amino acids. V shed 2 bases and J 2 bases; nucleotides not matched to a gene: 4. The TCR sequence derives from a woman between 35 and 50 years old with alopecia areata. Some clones in this sample may be carry-over from other donors' samples. The sample here was whole blood, taken in connection with sensitization to the hapten diphenylcyclopropenone (DPC). V and J are TRBV4-1 and TRBJ2-2; TRBD1 aligns across 8 bases. The CDR3 DNA follows: TGCGCCAGCAGCCAACACAGGGGGGAAAACACCGGGGAGCTGTTTTTT. It translates to CASSQHRGENTGELFF.